One sample yielded the 18 T cell receptor beta chains listed below, sequenced in a study of blood T cell repertoires in COVID-19. Here immunoSEQ multiplex PCR was the method, and the copy in TCRdb shows in-frame clones only, minus some. The sample consists of 50,000 to 65,000 clones, around 85% of them appearing once. The material sequenced was peripheral blood. Receptors originate from a human donor in a cohort sampled during active COVID-19.

V is TRBV6-1 and J is TRBJ2-1; 9 nucleotides match TRBD1. The CDR3 has 16 residues. CDR1 MNHNS and CDR2 SASEGT come from the germline V gene. With 1 base clipped from V and 6 bases from J, the junction kept 7 bases outside the gene matches. The CDR3 bases are TGTGCCAGCAGTGAAGACGGGACAGGGACTTTCAATGAGCAGTTCTTC. It encodes CASSEDGTGTFNEQFF.

This sequence joins TRBV24-1 and TRBJ2-1; TRBD1 matches at 11 bases. V lost 4 bases and J lost 5; bases outside the gene matches: 3. Looked up from germline, CDR1 is KGHDR and CDR2 is SFDVKD. The CDR3 length is 15 residues. Here the CDR3 reads CATSDPGQGDNEQFF. The CDR3 bases are TGTGCCACCAGTGACCCGGGACAGGGGGACAATGAGCAGTTCTTC.

This clone showed up just a few times. V usage is TRBV30 and J usage is TRBJ1-4, with 9 bases lining up with TRBD1. From germline, CDR1 is GTSNPN and CDR2 SVGIG (reference sequence). The CDR3 runs to 17 residues. V shed 0 bases and J 0 bases; nucleotides not matched to a gene: 5. The CDR3, as DNA: TGTGCCTGGAGTGTAGAGACAGGGGGGTCAACTAATGAAAAACTGTTTTTT. Amino acids: CAWSVETGGSTNEKLFF.

The chain carries TRBV7-2 and TRBJ2-2, with D hard to call. V lost 1 base and J lost 2, with 5 bases in between. From germline, CDR1 is SGHTA and CDR2 FQGNSA. CDR3 length: 14 residues. The chain's CDR3 is CASSLVRNTGELFF. In nucleotides, the CDR3 is TGTGCCAGCAGCTTAGTCAGAAACACCGGGGAGCTGTTTTTT.

The chain joins TRBV11-2 to TRBJ2-3; a possible D gene is TRBD2 (6 bases). Trimming left V 5 bases short and J 6 bases short, with 18 bases between. The CDR3 is 15 amino acids. Germline assignment: CDR1 SGHAT and CDR2 FQNNGV. In DNA, the CDR3 is TGTGCCAGCAGCCAACGGGGGAACTTTGGGGATACGCAGTATTTT. Its translation: CASSQRGNFGDTQYF.

The CDR3 protein is CATSAPAGTSGSPHTGELFF. CDR3 coding DNA: TGTGCCACCAGTGCCCCCGCGGGGACTAGCGGGAGTCCCCACACCGGGGAGCTGTTTTTT. The V and J genes are TRBV24-1 and TRBJ2-2; 14 bases line up with TRBD2. With V trimmed by 5 bases and J by 3 bases, 13 bases remained unmatched. The germline gives CDR1 KGHDR, CDR2 SFDVKD. The CDR3 length is 20 residues.

This chain uses TRBV5-1 with TRBJ2-3, with TRBD1 matching 9 bases. V trimming: 2 bases; J trimming: 3 bases; junction bases outside the gene matches: 1. This CDR3 spans 14 amino acids. Germline lookup yields CDR1 SGHRS and CDR2 YFSETQ. This CDR3 is CASSFGQGTDTQYF. DNA for the CDR3: TGCGCCAGCAGCTTCGGACAGGGGACAGATACGCAGTATTTT.

The gene calls are TRBV7-2 and TRBJ2-7; a possible D gene is TRBD1 (6 bases). This CDR3 is built from 14 residues. Germline V gene data show CDR1 as SGHTA and CDR2 as FQGNSA. The germline V and J ends were trimmed by 4 bases and 2 bases, with 12 bases remaining between them. The CDR3 nucleotides are TGTGCCAGCAGCTCCTGGACAGCCACCTACGAGCAGTACTTC. Its translation is CASSSWTATYEQYF.

The chain joins TRBV5-1 to TRBJ2-3, with TRBD1 identical over 7 bases. This CDR3 region has 14 residues. V was pared by 0 bases and J by 3 bases, with 1 base of the junction left unmatched. Germline loops: CDR1 SGHRS, CDR2 YFSETQ. The chain's CDR3 is CASSLGGQTDTQYF. In nucleotides, the CDR3 is TGCGCCAGCAGCTTGGGGGGACAGACAGATACGCAGTATTTT.

The V call is TRBV7-2, the J call TRBJ1-3, with TRBD1 as a possible D gene (5 bases). CDR1 is SGHTA and CDR2 is FQGNSA in the germline V gene. This CDR3 spans 15 amino acids. V was clipped by 5 bases and J by 0 bases, with 11 bases between them. The CDR3 nucleotides read TGTGCCAGCAGCGCCCAGGGATTCTCTGGAAACACCATATATTTT. Its protein is CASSAQGFSGNTIYF.

This chain links TRBV4-1 with TRBJ2-1; TRBD1 agrees at 10 bases. The germline V gene encodes CDR1 MGHRA and CDR2 YSYEKL. Trimming took 2 bases from V and 10 from J; bases not matched to a gene: 14. The CDR3 runs to 17 residues. The CDR3 sequence: CASSQKGVDRGRLEQFF. Here the CDR3 DNA reads TGCGCCAGCAGCCAAAAGGGGGTGGACAGGGGGAGGTTAGAGCAGTTCTTC.

J is TRBJ1-1 and V is TRBV5-4; D is unclear. In germline, CDR1 is SGHNT, CDR2 YYREEE (reference sequence). This CDR3 contains 16 residues. The ends were cut back, 1 base at V and 4 bases at J, with 17 bases in the middle. The chain's CDR3 is CASSLPGIGSGTEAFF. CDR3 bases: TGTGCCAGCAGCTTGCCCGGAATTGGCTCGGGCACTGAAGCTTTCTTT.

V and J are TRBV10-3 and TRBJ2-7, with D possibly matching TRBD2 (5 bases). V was shortened by 6 bases and J by 2 bases, with 14 bases between the two germline ends. Germline V gene sequence: CDR1 ENHRY, CDR2 SYGVKD. This CDR3 has 14 amino acids. Here the CDR3 reads CAISDSLGAYEQYF. The CDR3 DNA follows: TGTGCCATCAGCGACTCACTAGGAGCCTACGAGCAGTACTTC.

V gene TRBV5-1 combines with J gene TRBJ2-7, with TRBD1 matching over 11 bases. Germline loops: CDR1 SGHRS, CDR2 YFSETQ. The CDR3 has 16 amino acids. J was trimmed by 7 bases and V by 0 bases; bases with no gene match: 9. Here the CDR3 reads CASSLVTGTGGREQYF. The DNA of the CDR3 is TGCGCCAGCAGCTTGGTTACCGGGACAGGGGGTCGGGAGCAGTACTTC. Filled out from reference TRBV5-1 and TRBJ2-7, the complete variable domain reads KAGVTQTPRYLIKTRGQQVTLSCSPISGHRSVSWYQQTPGQGLQFLFEYFSETQRNKGNFPGRFSGRQFSNSRSEMNVSTLELGDSALYLCASSLVTGTGGREQYFGPGTRLTVT.

The J gene is TRBJ1-4, the V gene TRBV2; 8 bases line up with TRBD1. The CDR3 has 14 amino acids. The J segment lost 5 bases and the V segment lost 6 bases, leaving 5 bases of the junction unmatched. Germline V gene lookup returns CDR1 SNHLY and CDR2 FYNNEI. The CDR3 is CASRRDRWNEKLFF. DNA for the CDR3: TGTGCCAGCAGGCGGGACAGGTGGAATGAAAAACTGTTTTTT.

The V and J genes are TRBV2 and TRBJ2-3; no firm D call. Germline CDR1 reads SNHLY; CDR2 reads FYNNEI. The CDR3 has 13 residues. The germline V and J ends were trimmed by 1 base and 3 bases, with 5 bases remaining between them. The CDR3 nucleotides are TGTGCCAGCAGTGAAGACACAACAGATACGCAGTATTTT. Translated, it gives CASSEDTTDTQYF.

This chain joins TRBV6-5 and TRBJ1-1, with 8 bases lining up with TRBD1. This CDR3 contains 14 residues. Germline V gives CDR1 MNHEY, CDR2 SVGAGI. V dropped 6 bases and J dropped 4; count of bases not matched to a gene: 7. Written as DNA, the CDR3 is TGTGCCAGCAGCCGACAGGGGATGGGCACTGAAGCTTTCTTT. As protein: CASSRQGMGTEAFF.

In its sample, this clone was seen once. One end of the junction does not line up with germline, which may come from a read error. The rearrangement joins TRBV5-4 to TRBJ2-7; D is perhaps TRBD1 (5 bases). Germline CDR1 and CDR2: SGHNT and YYREEE (reference sequence). This CDR3 is built from 12 residues. This chain's CDR3 is CASSLQGYGQYF. CDR3 nucleotides: TGTGCCAGCAGCCTTCAGGGTTACGGGCAGTACTTC.